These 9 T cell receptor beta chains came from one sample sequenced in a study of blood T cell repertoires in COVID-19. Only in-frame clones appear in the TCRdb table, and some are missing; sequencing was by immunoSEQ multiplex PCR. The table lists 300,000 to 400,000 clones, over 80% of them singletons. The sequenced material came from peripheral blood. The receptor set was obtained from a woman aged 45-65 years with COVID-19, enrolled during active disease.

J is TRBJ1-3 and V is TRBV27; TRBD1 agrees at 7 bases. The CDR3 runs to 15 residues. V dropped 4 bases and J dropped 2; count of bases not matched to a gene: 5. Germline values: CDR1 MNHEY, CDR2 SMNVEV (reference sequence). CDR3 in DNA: TGTGCCAGCAGTTCGCTGACAGGGACTGGAAACACCATATATTTT. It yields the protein CASSSLTGTGNTIYF.

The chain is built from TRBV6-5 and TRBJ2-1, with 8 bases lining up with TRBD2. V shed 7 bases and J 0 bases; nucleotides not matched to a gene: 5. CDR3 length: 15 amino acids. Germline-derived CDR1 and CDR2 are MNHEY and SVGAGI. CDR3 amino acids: CASKPGTSSYNEQFF. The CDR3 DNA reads TGTGCCAGCAAACCCGGGACTAGCTCCTACAATGAGCAGTTCTTC.

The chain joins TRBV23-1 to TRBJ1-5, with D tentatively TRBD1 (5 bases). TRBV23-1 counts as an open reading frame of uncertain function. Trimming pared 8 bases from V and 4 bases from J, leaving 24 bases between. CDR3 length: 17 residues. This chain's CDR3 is CASELGGTESGNQPQHF. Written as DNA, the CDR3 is TGCGCCAGCGAGTTGGGGGGTACGGAAAGTGGTAATCAGCCCCAGCATTTT.

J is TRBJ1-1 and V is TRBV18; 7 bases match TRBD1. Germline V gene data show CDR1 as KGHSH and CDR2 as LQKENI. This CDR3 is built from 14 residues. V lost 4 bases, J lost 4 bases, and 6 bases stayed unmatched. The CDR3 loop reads CASSHGQAITEAFF. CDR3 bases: TGTGCCAGCTCACACGGACAGGCTATCACTGAAGCTTTCTTT.

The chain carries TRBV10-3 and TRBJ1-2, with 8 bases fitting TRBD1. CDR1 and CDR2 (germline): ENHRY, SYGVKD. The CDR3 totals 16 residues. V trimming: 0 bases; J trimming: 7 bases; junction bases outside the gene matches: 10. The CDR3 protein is CAISESRTGRSGGYTF. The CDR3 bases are TGTGCCATCAGTGAGTCAAGGACAGGGAGGTCGGGTGGCTACACCTTC.

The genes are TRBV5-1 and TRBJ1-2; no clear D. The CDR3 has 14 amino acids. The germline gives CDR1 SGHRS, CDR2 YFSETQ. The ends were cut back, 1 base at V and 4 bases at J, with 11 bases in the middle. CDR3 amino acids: CASSLSGSGYGYTF. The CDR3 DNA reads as TGCGCCAGCAGCTTGTCGGGGTCGGGCTATGGCTACACCTTC.

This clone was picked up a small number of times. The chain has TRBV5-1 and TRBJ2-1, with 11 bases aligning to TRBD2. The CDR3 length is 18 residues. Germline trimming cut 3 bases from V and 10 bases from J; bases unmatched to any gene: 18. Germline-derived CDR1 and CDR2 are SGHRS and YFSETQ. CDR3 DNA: TGCGCCAGCAGCTGGGGGGCTAGCGGGAGGACCGGCGTGGACGAGCAGTTCTTC. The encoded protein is CASSWGASGRTGVDEQFF.

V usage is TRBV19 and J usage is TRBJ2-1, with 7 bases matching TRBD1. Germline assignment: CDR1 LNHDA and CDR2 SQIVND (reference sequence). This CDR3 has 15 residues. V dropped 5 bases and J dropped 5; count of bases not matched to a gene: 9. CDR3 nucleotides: TGTGCCAGTAGTTTACAGGGGAACCGTCACAATGAGCAGTTCTTC. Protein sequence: CASSLQGNRHNEQFF.

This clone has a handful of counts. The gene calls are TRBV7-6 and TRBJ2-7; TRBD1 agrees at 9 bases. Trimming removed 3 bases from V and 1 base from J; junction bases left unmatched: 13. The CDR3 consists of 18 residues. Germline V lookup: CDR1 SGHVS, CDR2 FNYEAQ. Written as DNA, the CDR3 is TGTGCCAGCAGCTTGCTACCGGGACAGGGTATTGAGTCCTACGAGCAGTACTTC. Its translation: CASSLLPGQGIESYEQYF.